These T cell receptor beta chains were read from a single sample in a study of PD-1 blockade in classical Hodgkin lymphoma. The assay was immunoSEQ multiplex PCR, and TCRdb's table has in-frame clones only and misses some. Found here are approximately 9,800 clones, 70% to 80% of them singletons; the top ten hold roughly 4%. Sequencing was performed on CD4+ T cells from blood, taken at baseline. Source of these receptors: a human donor with classical Hodgkin lymphoma. Each CDR3 is given with its conserved first and last residue. The D gene is left open where the match is weak. Clone size is shown for a subset of rows, as once, few, many or a class of expanded clone.

v_gene	j_gene	d_gene	abundance	CDR3nt	CDR3aa
TRBV28	TRBJ1-4	TRBD1	.	TGTGCCAGCAGCTTGCCAGGACAGGGGGCAACTAATGAAAAACTGTTTTTT	CASSLPGQGATNEKLFF
TRBV25-1	TRBJ2-1	.	.	TGTGCCAGCAGTGGGGTTGGCGTGTACAATGAGCAGTTCTTC	CASSGVGVYNEQFF
TRBV7-9	TRBJ1-1	.	.	TGTGCCAGCAGCTTCTACCACCCACCCAACACTGAAGCTTTCTTT	CASSFYHPPNTEAFF
TRBV5-6	TRBJ2-3	.	.	TGTGCCAGCATCGTGCAGACCACAGATACGCAGTATTTT	CASIVQTTDTQYF
TRBV15	TRBJ1-6	.	.	TGTGCCACCAGCAGAGATCGGGGGGACGGTTCACCCCTCCACTTT	CATSRDRGDGSPLHF
TRBV28	TRBJ2-2	.	.	TGTGCCAGCACCCTTGGGGGTAGGACCGGGGAGCTGTTTTTT	CASTLGGRTGELFF
TRBV5-4	TRBJ2-6	.	.	TGTGCCAGCAGCACTCCTCGGGGTGGTGGGGCCAACGTCCTGACTTTC	CASSTPRGGGANVLTF
TRBV7-2	TRBJ2-7	TRBD2	.	TGTGCCAGCAGCTTAGCGATAGGACTAGCGGGTATCTCCTACGAGCAGTACTTC	CASSLAIGLAGISYEQYF
TRBV30	TRBJ1-3	.	.	TGTGCCTGGAGTGCTCCGACAGCGTTCTCTGGAAACACCATATATTTT	CAWSAPTAFSGNTIYF
TRBV5-4	TRBJ1-6	TRBD1	.	TGTGCCGGAAGACAGGGCGTTTCGGCACCCCTCCACTTT	CAGRQGVSAPLHF
TRBV2	TRBJ2-2	TRBD2	.	TGTGCCAGCAGTGAACCCGGCACCGGGACTAGCGGGATTTCGATCACCGGGGAGCTGTTTTTT	CASSEPGTGTSGISITGELFF
TRBV18	TRBJ1-1	TRBD1	.	TGTGCCAGCTCATTTTCGGACAGGGGCGACACTGAAGCTTTCTTT	CASSFSDRGDTEAFF
TRBV15	TRBJ2-5	TRBD1	.	TGTGCCACCAGCAGAGGCCTACAGGGGATCCAAGAGACCCAGTACTTC	CATSRGLQGIQETQYF
TRBV15	TRBJ2-5	.	.	TGTGCCACCAGCAGAGACATCCAAGAGACCCAGTACTTC	CATSRDIQETQYF
TRBV19	TRBJ2-1	TRBD2	.	TGTGCCAGTAGTGACCGACTAGCGGGAGAGGGACATGAGCAGTTCTTC	CASSDRLAGEGHEQFF
TRBV2	TRBJ1-5	.	.	TGTGCCAGCAGGACCTTTAGCAATCAGCCCCAGCATTTT	CASRTFSNQPQHF
TRBV7-3	TRBJ2-1	TRBD2	.	TGTGCCAGCAGCCCGAATAGCGGGAGGAACAATGAGCAGTTCTTC	CASSPNSGRNNEQFF
TRBV5-1	TRBJ2-7	.	.	TGCGCCAGCAGCTTGGCGACAGTCTCCTACGAGCAGTACTTC	CASSLATVSYEQYF
TRBV7-2	TRBJ2-7	TRBD2	once	TGTGCCAGCAGCTTAGGACTAGCGGGAGCGCGGGAGCAGTACTTC	CASSLGLAGAREQYF
TRBV25-1	TRBJ1-3	.	.	TGTGCCAGCAGTAAAGCGGGGACCGGAAACACCATATATTTT	CASSKAGTGNTIYF
TRBV4-1	TRBJ1-1	TRBD1	.	TGCGCCAGCAGCCTGGACAGGGCGAACACTGAAGCTTTCTTT	CASSLDRANTEAFF
TRBV7-9	TRBJ1-3	.	few	TGTGCCAGCACGCCGGGGGCAGTCTCTGGAAACACCATATATTTT	CASTPGAVSGNTIYF
TRBV5-4	TRBJ2-1	TRBD2	.	TGTGCCAGCAGCTTCGGACTAGCGGAATACAATGAGCAGTTCTTC	CASSFGLAEYNEQFF
TRBV18	TRBJ2-1	TRBD2	.	TGTGCCAGCTCACCACGGAACGGGAGGGAGGGCCTTGAGCAGTTCTTC	CASSPRNGREGLEQFF
TRBV11-2	TRBJ2-7	.	.	TGTGCCAGCAGCTTAGGTCGGGGGGCCAGGGGCTACGAGCAGTACTTC	CASSLGRGARGYEQYF
TRBV7-3	TRBJ2-7	TRBD2	few	TGTGCCAGCAGTCTGACTAGCGGGAGTCGGCACGAGCAGTACTTC	CASSLTSGSRHEQYF
TRBV6-1	TRBJ2-5	.	.	TGTGCCAGCAGTGAAGCGGTCCAAGAGACCCAGTACTTC	CASSEAVQETQYF
TRBV11-2	TRBJ1-1	.	.	TGTGCCAGCAGCTTATCCCAGGGCACTGAAGCTTTCTTT	CASSLSQGTEAFF
TRBV28	TRBJ1-2	.	.	TGTGCCAGCAGTTTATCCGGGACCTATGGCTACACCTTC	CASSLSGTYGYTF
TRBV7-9	TRBJ2-2	.	.	TGTGCCAGCAGCTTCGGGACGGGGACCGGGGAGCTGTTTTTT	CASSFGTGTGELFF
TRBV2	TRBJ2-1	.	.	TGTGCCAGTCTGACTCCTTCTTATAGCTCCTACAATGAGCAGTTCTTC	CASLTPSYSSYNEQFF
TRBV29-1	TRBJ2-2	.	few	TGCAGCGTGGGGGGACAGCCCGGGGAGCTGTTTTTT	CSVGGQPGELFF
TRBV7-8	TRBJ2-7	.	.	TGTGCCAGCAGCTTAGCTTCGGGGCGATACGAGCAGTACTTC	CASSLASGRYEQYF
TRBV2	TRBJ1-1	.	.	TGTGCCAGCAGTGAAGGGACAGTGAACACTGAAGCTTTCTTT	CASSEGTVNTEAFF
TRBV14	TRBJ1-3	.	.	TGTGCCAGCAGCCAAGACAGGGGAAACACCATATATTTT	CASSQDRGNTIYF
TRBV18	TRBJ2-7	.	once	TGTGCCAGCTCATCAGTACAGGCGATGAGGATCTACGAGCAGTACTTC	CASSSVQAMRIYEQYF
TRBV5-1	TRBJ2-7	.	.	TGCGCCAGCAGCTTGGGACAGGACTACGAGCAGTACTTC	CASSLGQDYEQYF
TRBV18	TRBJ2-3	.	few	TGTGCCAGCTTAGAGGGGAATTCAGATACGCAGTATTTT	CASLEGNSDTQYF
TRBV28	TRBJ2-6	.	.	TGTGCCAGCAGTTGGGTGGGGATTGGGGCCAACGTCCTGACTTTC	CASSWVGIGANVLTF
TRBV5-1	TRBJ2-2	.	few	TGCGCCAGCAGCTTGGCGGGAGACACCGGGGAGCTGTTTTTT	CASSLAGDTGELFF
TRBV4-2	TRBJ2-7	TRBD2	.	TGTGCCAGCAGCCAAGTAATAGCGGGAGGAAACCCTCGGCACGAGCAGTACTTC	CASSQVIAGGNPRHEQYF
TRBV28	TRBJ2-7	.	.	TGTGCCAGCAGTTTACACTACGAGCAGTACTTC	CASSLHYEQYF
TRBV5-1	TRBJ2-1	TRBD2	few	TGCGCCAGCAGCATGGGTGCGGGAGGGGGAAACAATGAGCAGTTCTTC	CASSMGAGGGNNEQFF
TRBV7-8	TRBJ2-3	TRBD2	.	TGTGCCAGCAGCTCGAGCGGGAGGGCCAGGGGCACAGATACGCAGTATTTT	CASSSSGRARGTDTQYF
TRBV7-6	TRBJ2-7	.	.	TGTGCCAGCAGCTTAAGGGTAGGGTTCTACGAGCAGTACTTC	CASSLRVGFYEQYF
TRBV5-1	TRBJ2-7	.	.	TGCGCCAGCAGCTACAACACCCAGAGACAGGTGTTC	CASSYNTQRQVF
TRBV9	TRBJ1-1	.	.	TGTGCCAGCAGCGTGGGGGGATACAACACTGAAGCTTTCTTT	CASSVGGYNTEAFF